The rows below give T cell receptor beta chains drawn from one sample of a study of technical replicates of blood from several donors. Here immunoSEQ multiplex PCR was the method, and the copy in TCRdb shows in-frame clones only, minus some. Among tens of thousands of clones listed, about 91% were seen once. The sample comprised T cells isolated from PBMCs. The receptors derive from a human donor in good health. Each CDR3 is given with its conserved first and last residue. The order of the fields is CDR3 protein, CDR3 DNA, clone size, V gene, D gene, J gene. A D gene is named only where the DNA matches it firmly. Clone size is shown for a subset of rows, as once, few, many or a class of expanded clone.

CDR3: CASSLGVQGYTGELFF; DNA: TGTGCCAGCAGCTTAGGGGTACAGGGCTACACCGGGGAGCTGTTTTTT; size: -; V: TRBV11-3; D: -; J: TRBJ2-2
CDR3: CASSVFLSGANVLTF; DNA: TGTGCCAGCAGCGTTTTCCTCTCTGGGGCCAACGTCCTGACTTTC; size: -; V: TRBV9; D: -; J: TRBJ2-6
CDR3: CAWGGFDEQYF; DNA: TGTGCCTGGGGGGGGTTCGACGAGCAGTACTTC; size: -; V: TRBV30; D: -; J: TRBJ2-7
CDR3: CAIKSADTDTQYF; DNA: TGTGCCATCAAGTCAGCGGACACAGATACGCAGTATTTT; size: -; V: TRBV10-3; D: -; J: TRBJ2-3
CDR3: CASSLARTGSGYTF; DNA: TGTGCCAGCAGCTTAGCAAGGACAGGGAGTGGCTACACCTTC; size: -; V: TRBV7-8; D: TRBD1; J: TRBJ1-2
CDR3: CASSQSSTGPYEQYF; DNA: TGCGCCAGCAGCCAATCGTCGACAGGGCCCTACGAGCAGTACTTC; size: -; V: TRBV4-1; D: TRBD1; J: TRBJ2-7
CDR3: CASSSLPTGDSNQPQHF; DNA: TGCGCCAGCAGCTCCTTACCTACAGGGGATAGCAATCAGCCCCAGCATTTT; size: few; V: TRBV5-1; D: TRBD1; J: TRBJ1-5
CDR3: CASTWTSGGSSYEQYF; DNA: TGTGCCAGCACCTGGACTAGCGGGGGGTCGTCCTACGAGCAGTACTTC; size: -; V: TRBV5-4; D: TRBD2; J: TRBJ2-7
CDR3: CASSQPLRGPQETQYF; DNA: TGCGCCAGCAGCCAACCACTTAGGGGCCCACAAGAGACCCAGTACTTC; size: -; V: TRBV4-1; D: -; J: TRBJ2-5
CDR3: CAAGQINQPQHF; DNA: TGTGCCGCGGGGCAGATCAATCAGCCCCAGCATTTT; size: -; V: TRBV6-5; D: -; J: TRBJ1-5
CDR3: CASSPIDRATNEKLFF; DNA: TGTGCCAGCAGTCCGATCGACAGGGCAACTAATGAAAAACTGTTTTTT; size: -; V: TRBV28; D: TRBD1; J: TRBJ1-4
CDR3: CASSGTGGEGGYTF; DNA: TGTGCCAGCAGCGGTACAGGGGGCGAAGGTGGCTACACCTTC; size: -; V: TRBV9; D: TRBD1; J: TRBJ1-2
CDR3: CASKSSGDYNEQFF; DNA: TGTGCCAGCAAATCCAGCGGGGACTACAATGAGCAGTTCTTC; size: -; V: TRBV2; D: TRBD2; J: TRBJ2-1
CDR3: CASSGATGGNYEQYF; DNA: TGTGCCAGCAGTGGGGCGACAGGGGGAAATTACGAGCAGTACTTC; size: -; V: TRBV2; D: TRBD1; J: TRBJ2-7
CDR3: CASSLTGLAGVETQYF; DNA: TGCGCCAGCAGCTTGACTGGTTTAGCGGGAGTAGAGACCCAGTACTTC; size: -; V: TRBV5-1; D: TRBD2; J: TRBJ2-5
CDR3: CASSFLAGTYEQYF; DNA: TGTGCCAGCAGCTTCCTAGCGGGGACCTACGAGCAGTACTTC; size: -; V: TRBV7-8; D: TRBD2; J: TRBJ2-7
CDR3: CASSLVGGGTDTQYF; DNA: TGTGCCAGCAGCTTGGTGGGGGGGGGCACAGATACGCAGTATTTT; size: -; V: TRBV5-6; D: TRBD2; J: TRBJ2-3
CDR3: CASSLPGLASNEQFF; DNA: TGTGCCAGCTCACTTCCGGGACTAGCTTCTAATGAGCAGTTCTTC; size: -; V: TRBV19; D: TRBD2; J: TRBJ2-1
CDR3: CAVCQRGPYNEQFF; DNA: TGTGCCGTGTGTCAGCGGGGCCCCTACAATGAGCAGTTCTTC; size: -; V: TRBV19; D: TRBD2; J: TRBJ2-1
CDR3: CASSVVGLAGGEVEYNTQYF; DNA: TGCGCCAGCAGCGTTGTAGGACTAGCGGGAGGGGAGGTGGAGTACAATACGCAGTATTTT; size: -; V: TRBV5-1; D: TRBD2; J: TRBJ2-3
CDR3: CASSYTTKETQYF; DNA: TGTGCCAGCAGTTACACGACAAAAGAGACCCAGTACTTC; size: -; V: TRBV6-5; D: -; J: TRBJ2-5
CDR3: CASSLAGAYNEQFF; DNA: TGTGCCAGCAGCTTAGCGGGAGCATACAATGAGCAGTTCTTC; size: -; V: TRBV27; D: TRBD2; J: TRBJ2-1
CDR3: CASTPRVTGELFF; DNA: TGTGCCAGCACGCCCAGGGTTACCGGGGAGCTGTTTTTT; size: -; V: TRBV25-1; D: -; J: TRBJ2-2
CDR3: CASSLAISGSSSYEQYF; DNA: TGTGCCAGCAGCTTAGCGATTAGCGGGAGTAGCTCCTACGAGCAGTACTTC; size: -; V: TRBV7-6; D: TRBD2; J: TRBJ2-7
CDR3: CASTRDSTNTEAFF; DNA: TGTGCCAGCACCCGCGACAGCACGAACACTGAAGCTTTCTTT; size: -; V: TRBV7-9; D: -; J: TRBJ1-1
CDR3: CASSLGGVGYTF; DNA: TGTGCCAGCAGCTTAGGGGGCGTTGGCTACACCTTC; size: -; V: TRBV11-3; D: -; J: TRBJ1-2
CDR3: CASSLDRAEAFF; DNA: TGCGCCAGCAGCCTTGACAGGGCTGAAGCTTTCTTT; size: few; V: TRBV4-1; D: TRBD1; J: TRBJ1-1
CDR3: CASSQITGFEAFF; DNA: TGCGCCAGCAGCCAAATTACAGGGTTTGAAGCTTTCTTT; size: -; V: TRBV4-1; D: -; J: TRBJ1-1
CDR3: CASSPNHNTHEQYF; DNA: TGTGCCAGCAGTCCCAATCATAACACCCACGAGCAGTACTTC; size: -; V: TRBV6-5; D: -; J: TRBJ2-7